This T cell receptor beta chain was recorded in a study of shared T cell receptors in the human thymus. Germline CDR1 is LNHNV and CDR2 is YYDKDF (reference sequence). The CDR3 runs to 13 residues. The V segment lost 3 bases and the J segment 2 bases; nucleotides outside the gene matches: 1. Some clones are missing from TCRdb's copy, which holds only in-frame ones; the method was immunoSEQ multiplex PCR. This table has 500,000 to 550,000 clones, around 78% appearing once. This same sample was also part of a study on human thymus T cells. This second report adds: Healthy Finnish infants undergoing corrective surgery for congenital heart defects provided the donor material. Reports from related research described highly overlapping thymic repertoires among unrelated individuals.

Sequenced: thymocytes. The chain has TRBV15 and TRBJ2-7; 7 nucleotides line up with TRBD1. The TCR sequence derives from a boy in the first two years of life with a congenital heart defect. The CDR3 loop is CATSRDRTYEQYF. Here the CDR3 DNA reads TGTGCCACCAGCAGGGACAGGACCTACGAGCAGTACTTC.